A selection of T cell receptor beta chains follows, all from one sample in a study of T cells in Graves' hyperthyroidism and ophthalmopathy. MiXCR was run by TCRdb on the multiplex PCR reads, yielding one entry per CDR3 protein. Found here are approximately 570,000 distinct CDR3 sequences, 15% to 20% of them singletons; the top ten hold around 50%. The sequenced sample was blood. These receptors were collected from a man in his forties or fifties with Graves' ophthalmopathy. CDR3s include the opening cysteine and the closing phenylalanine or tryptophan. Each record gives: J gene, clone size, D gene, V gene, CDR3 protein, CDR3 DNA. D genes are given only for firm matches. Only part of the rows carry a size: once, few, many, or a class if the clone is expanded.

>TRBJ2-7|few|TRBD2|TRBV6-1
CASTRSGGDNEQYF
TGTGCCAGCACAAGAAGCGGGGGGGACAACGAGCAGTACTTC
>TRBJ2-7|many|.|TRBV20-1
CSASTQTYEQYF
TGCAGTGCTAGTACACAGACCTACGAGCAGTACTTC
>TRBJ2-1|.|TRBD2|TRBV12-3/TRBV12-4
CASSSQVAGYYNEQFF
TGTGCCAGCAGTTCCCAGGTAGCGGGATACTACAATGAGCAGTTCTTC
>TRBJ2-1|.|.|TRBV18
CASSPPGSPYNEQFF
TGTGCCAGCTCACCTCCGGGGTCACCCTACAATGAGCAGTTCTTC
>TRBJ2-3|few|.|TRBV29-1
CSVDGPAGLYDTQYF
TGCAGCGTTGATGGACCAGCGGGCCTTTACGATACGCAGTATTTT
>TRBJ1-5|few|.|TRBV20-1
CSATGVNQPQHF
TGCAGTGCTACAGGGGTCAATCAGCCCCAGCATTTT
>TRBJ1-2|few|.|TRBV6-1
CASSEARSGMGYTF
TGTGCCAGCAGTGAAGCACGGTCCGGTATGGGCTACACCTTC
>TRBJ1-2|.|TRBD1|TRBV7-9
CASSPPGQLLNYGYTF
TGTGCCAGCAGCCCGCCGGGACAGCTCCTTAACTATGGCTACACCTTC
>TRBJ2-3|few|TRBD2|TRBV29-1
CSVTLLAGGPDTQYF
TGCAGCGTCACCCTCCTAGCGGGGGGGCCAGATACGCAGTATTTT
>TRBJ2-5|many|.|TRBV18
CASSPPAPKETQYF
TGTGCCAGCTCACCACCGGCCCCCAAAGAGACCCAGTACTTC
>TRBJ2-1|few|.|TRBV5-1
CASSFPQGNEQFF
TGCGCCAGCAGCTTCCCACAGGGAAATGAGCAGTTCTTC
>TRBJ2-3|.|.|TRBV9
CASSAQVENTQYF
TGTGCCAGCAGCGCACAAGTGGAAAATACGCAGTATTTT
>TRBJ2-3|many|.|TRBV7-3
CASSRPGGSQYF
TGTGCCAGCAGCCGACCAGGGGGGTCGCAGTATTTT
>TRBJ1-5|.|TRBD1|TRBV19
CASRTGVPNQPQHF
TGTGCCAGTAGAACAGGGGTTCCCAATCAGCCCCAGCATTTT
>TRBJ1-3|.|.|TRBV2
CASAAADSGNTIYF
TGTGCCAGCGCCGCAGCGGACTCTGGAAACACCATATATTTT
>TRBJ2-3|.|TRBD2|TRBV5-1
CASSLDSGGARTDTQYF
TGCGCCAGCAGCTTGGACAGCGGGGGGGCGCGCACAGATACGCAGTATTTT
>TRBJ2-4|.|TRBD1|TRBV7-8
CASSLRGQGGNIQYF
TGTGCCAGCAGCTTGAGGGGACAGGGGGGTAACATTCAGTACTTC
>TRBJ2-3|.|.|TRBV28
CASSLDRWGLGRNTQYF
TGTGCCAGCAGTTTGGACCGATGGGGGTTGGGGCGGAATACGCAGTATTTT
>TRBJ2-1|.|TRBD2|TRBV18
CASRTGTSGNEQFF
TGTGCCAGCCGTACCGGGACTAGCGGCAATGAGCAGTTCTTC
>TRBJ2-7|many|.|TRBV5-1
CASSYGTSNSYEQYF
TGCGCCAGCAGCTACGGGACTTCTAACTCCTACGAGCAGTACTTC
>TRBJ2-1|few|TRBD2|TRBV3-1
CASSRGTSRHEQFF
TGTGCCAGCAGCCGCGGGACTAGCCGACATGAGCAGTTCTTC
>TRBJ2-1|.|.|TRBV12-5
CASGLGAGIYNEQFF
TGTGCTAGTGGTTTGGGGGCAGGGATATACAATGAGCAGTTCTTC
>TRBJ2-1|.|.|TRBV7-2
CASSLTGRSYNEQFF
TGTGCCAGCAGCTTAACAGGGCGCTCCTACAATGAGCAGTTCTTC
>TRBJ2-1|many|TRBD2|TRBV5-1
CASSTTSGRAGEQFF
TGCGCCAGCAGCACGACTAGCGGGAGGGCCGGAGAGCAGTTCTTC
>TRBJ2-7|.|.|TRBV27
CASSLSYRDEQYF
TGTGCCAGCAGTTTATCTTACAGGGACGAGCAGTACTTC
>TRBJ2-7|.|.|TRBV27
CASTGGPSYEQYF
TGTGCCAGCACCGGGGGGCCCTCCTACGAGCAGTACTTC
>TRBJ2-5|.|TRBD2|TRBV5-5
CASSLLPGLGIETQYF
TGTGCCAGCAGCCTGCTGCCGGGACTAGGGATTGAGACCCAGTACTTC
>TRBJ1-1|once|TRBD1|TRBV5-6
CASSLRTGADMNTEAFF
TGTGCCAGCAGCCTTCGGACAGGTGCGGATATGAACACTGAAGCTTTCTTT
>TRBJ2-3|few|.|TRBV4-1
CASSQDGRTNTDTQYF
TGCGCCAGCAGCCAAGACGGCAGAACAAACACAGATACGCAGTATTTT
>TRBJ2-7|few|.|TRBV9
CASSVGATQTYEQYF
TGTGCCAGCAGCGTAGGTGCGACACAAACCTACGAGCAGTACTTC
>TRBJ2-1|many|.|TRBV7-9
CASSSPRRLVPYNEQFF
TGTGCCAGCAGCTCCCCCCGTCGACTAGTTCCCTACAATGAGCAGTTCTTC
>TRBJ1-6|.|.|TRBV6-1
CATNGESRGSPLHF
TGTGCCACCAACGGGGAGAGCAGAGGTTCACCCCTCCACTTT
>TRBJ1-2|.|.|TRBV4-1
CASSSSGSDYGYTF
TGCGCCAGCAGCTCATCAGGGTCGGACTATGGCTACACCTTC
>TRBJ2-2|.|.|TRBV10-3
CATENTGELFF
TGTGCCACGGAGAACACCGGGGAGCTGTTTTTT
>TRBJ2-1|.|.|TRBV6-2/TRBV6-3
CASSYFPPPRRSSYNEQFF
TGTGCCAGCAGTTATTTCCCACCCCCGAGGAGGAGCTCCTACAATGAGCAGTTCTTC
>TRBJ2-7|.|.|TRBV2
CASERGGDRGGDEQYF
TGTGCCAGCGAGCGGGGGGGCGACAGGGGGGGCGACGAGCAGTACTTC
>TRBJ2-7|.|.|TRBV11-2
CASSFRRAGTRNTQLHSALIEQYF
TGTGCCAGCAGCTTTCGAAGGGCCGGGACACGGAACACTCAACTCCACTCGGCATTGATCGAGCAGTACTTC
>TRBJ2-3|.|.|TRBV18
CASSPTRLRADTQYF
TGTGCCAGCTCACCTACACGGCTCCGGGCAGATACGCAGTATTTT
>TRBJ2-1|few|.|TRBV29-1
CSVEVGGGHEQFF
TGCAGCGTTGAAGTCGGAGGGGGGCATGAGCAGTTCTTC
>TRBJ2-7|.|TRBD1|TRBV12-3/TRBV12-4
CASSSTGTGKYEQYF
TGTGCCAGCAGTTCGACCGGGACAGGGAAGTACGAGCAGTACTTC
>TRBJ1-5|few|.|TRBV28
CASTPRPGYNQPQHF
TGTGCCAGCACTCCCCGTCCAGGGTACAATCAGCCCCAGCATTTT
>TRBJ2-3|few|TRBD2|TRBV4-1
CASSLKGLAGGSRDTQYF
TGCGCCAGCAGCCTAAAGGGGCTAGCGGGGGGCAGTCGGGATACGCAGTATTTT
>TRBJ2-7|many|.|TRBV13
CASSFSASSYEQYF
TGTGCCAGCAGCTTTTCAGCTAGCTCCTACGAGCAGTACTTC
>TRBJ1-1|many|.|TRBV3-1
CASSLTINTEAFF
TGTGCCAGCAGCCTGACAATTAACACTGAAGCTTTCTTT
>TRBJ1-6|few|.|TRBV6-5
CASSYSNPSSYNSPLHF
TGTGCCAGCAGTTACTCCAACCCGAGCTCCTATAATTCACCCCTCCACTTT
>TRBJ1-1|many|.|TRBV28
CASSLANTEAFF
TGTGCCAGCAGTTTAGCGAACACTGAAGCTTTCTTT